Shown below are 14 T cell receptor beta chains from a single sample sequenced in a study of cytomegalovirus exposure and HLA in healthy donors. Primers for the PCR totalled 60 Vbeta and 13 Jbeta. Generated by immunoSEQ multiplex PCR, the TCRdb table keeps only in-frame clones and is missing some. The sample contains about 140,000 clones, over 80% of which appear only once. Sequencing was performed on PBMCs. The receptors shown here come from a female donor in good health and CMV-seronegative.

This clone was found a few times. This rearrangement joins TRBV7-9 to TRBJ2-7; TRBD1 matches 8 bases. Germline assignment: CDR1 SEHNR and CDR2 FQNEAQ (reference sequence). J lost 4 bases, V lost 5 bases, and 7 bases had no gene match. This CDR3 spans 14 amino acids. CDR3 DNA: TGTGCCAGCAGCCCCCCGGACAGGGAGTACGAGCAGTACTTC. Translating gives CASSPPDREYEQYF. Variable domain in full (rest from reference TRBV7-9 and TRBJ2-7): DTGVSQNPRHKITKRGQNVTFRCDPISEHNRLYWYRQTLGQGPEFLTYFQNEAQLEKSRLLSDRFSAERPKGSFSTLEIQRTEQGDSAMYLCASSPPDREYEQYFGPGTRLTVT.

This clone was observed a single time. The chain recombines TRBV5-1 with TRBJ2-1; D is ambiguous. CDR1 SGHRS and CDR2 YFSETQ come from the germline V gene. The CDR3 extends over 16 amino acids. V dropped 4 bases and J dropped 0 bases, with 14 bases sitting between them. CDR3 DNA: TGCGCCAGCAGCCTGGACCCTACGAGCTCCTACAATGAGCAGTTCTTC. It encodes CASSLDPTSSYNEQFF.

The V gene is TRBV6-5, the J gene TRBJ1-2, with 7 bases fitting TRBD1. Trimming cost V 6 bases and J 7 bases; bases outside gene matches: 8. Germline loops: CDR1 MNHEY, CDR2 SVGAGI. The CDR3 runs to 13 residues. The CDR3 here is CASRSDRAGGYTF. The CDR3 bases are TGTGCCAGCAGATCCGACAGGGCAGGTGGCTACACCTTC.

The V call is TRBV7-3, the J call TRBJ2-7, with TRBD2 matching over 11 bases. V was clipped by 5 bases and J by 4 bases; unmatched bases: 10. Germline lookup yields CDR1 SGHTA and CDR2 FQGTGA. This CDR3 contains 16 residues. The CDR3 coding sequence is TGTGCCAGCAGCCCGTTTGGGGCTAGCGGGAGGTACGAGCAGTACTTC. It yields the protein CASSPFGASGRYEQYF.

The rearrangement joins TRBV7-3 to TRBJ2-3; 7 positions match TRBD1. Germline V CDR1 and CDR2: SGHTA, FQGTGA. The J segment lost 1 base and the V segment lost 4 bases, leaving 5 bases of the junction unmatched. The CDR3 loop spans 15 amino acids. The CDR3, as DNA: TGTGCCAGCAGCTCAACGGGACAGCGCACAGATACGCAGTATTTT. This codes for CASSSTGQRTDTQYF.

V usage is TRBV27 and J usage is TRBJ2-7, with TRBD2 matching 10 bases. Trimming cost V 8 bases and J 4 bases; bases outside gene matches: 5. Germline V lookup: CDR1 MNHEY, CDR2 SMNVEV (reference sequence). This CDR3 region has 13 residues. The CDR3 sequence is CASATSGTYEQYF. The CDR3 coding sequence is TGTGCCAGCGCTACTAGCGGGACTTACGAGCAGTACTTC.

CDR3 nucleotide sequence: TGTGCCAGTAGAAGACAGGGACTCTATGGCTACACCTTC. This codes for CASRRQGLYGYTF. The J gene is TRBJ1-2, the V gene TRBV19; 7 bases agree with TRBD1. J lost 4 bases, V lost 6 bases, and 5 bases had no gene match. CDR3 length equals 13 residues. Germline V gene lookup returns CDR1 LNHDA and CDR2 SQIVND (reference sequence).

The V call is TRBV7-3, the J call TRBJ2-2; D is possibly TRBD1 (6 bases). Between the trimmed V and J ends, which lost 2 bases and 0 bases, there was a span of 10 bases. Germline values: CDR1 SGHTA, CDR2 FQGTGA. The CDR3 loop spans 16 amino acids. The CDR3 here is CASSLPGQTNTGELFF. CDR3 nucleotides: TGTGCCAGCAGCTTACCCGGACAGACGAACACCGGGGAGCTGTTTTTT.

This chain uses TRBV6-1 with TRBJ2-2; 9 bases are shared with TRBD2. After removal of 4 bases from V and 7 bases from J, the junction contained 10 bases not matched to a gene. The CDR3 contains 16 residues. Per germline, CDR1 MNHNS and CDR2 SASEGT. The CDR3 DNA is TGTGCCAGCAGTGCGAGGGCTAGCGGGAACGTCGGGGAGCTGTTTTTT. Its protein product is CASSARASGNVGELFF.

The chain has TRBV19 and TRBJ2-7; D possibly corresponds to TRBD2 (6 bases). V lost 3 bases to trimming and J lost 7 bases, with 13 bases between them. This CDR3 comprises 13 residues. CDR1 and CDR2 (germline): LNHDA, SQIVND (reference sequence). The CDR3 region has the DNA TGTGCCAGTAGTATTCAGTGGGAGGCAGAGCAGTACTTC. Its protein product is CASSIQWEAEQYF.

This clone was observed at least ten times. CDR3 nucleotides: TGTGCCAGCGGAGGGTTTAGCACAGATACGCAGTATTTT. This translates into CASGGFSTDTQYF. V and J are TRBV6-5 and TRBJ2-3; the D gene is possibly TRBD2 (6 bases). The V gene's germline CDR1 is MNHEY and CDR2 SVGAGI. There are 13 residues in the CDR3. The V end lost 8 bases, the J end lost 0 bases, and 9 bases lay between the germline ends.

This clone occurred once. The rearrangement links TRBV9 to TRBJ2-2, with D maybe TRBD2 (5 bases). CDR1 is SGDLS, CDR2 YYNGEE, per germline. Trimming left V 0 bases short and J 3 bases short, with 9 bases between. CDR3 length: 15 residues. In DNA, the CDR3 is TGTGCCAGCAGCGTAGAAAGCGGATACACCGGGGAGCTGTTTTTT. This gives the protein CASSVESGYTGELFF.

This chain joins TRBV6-4 and TRBJ2-1, with D possibly TRBD1 on 6 matching bases. Looked up from germline, CDR1 is MRHNA and CDR2 is SNTAGT. CDR3 size: 16 residues. V lost 2 bases and J lost 4, with 15 bases in between. The CDR3 bases are TGTGCCAGCAGTGACCTAGGGGGAACGGGGTACAATGAGCAGTTCTTC. Its protein is CASSDLGGTGYNEQFF.

The chain uses TRBV19 and TRBJ2-5; the D gene is possibly TRBD1 (6 bases). V gave up 3 bases and J gave up 7 bases, with 18 bases separating them. Per germline, CDR1 LNHDA and CDR2 SQIVND (reference sequence). The CDR3 spans 15 residues. CDR3 sequence (DNA): TGTGCCAGTAGTATTAATCAGGGGCTCAGGGGGACCCAGTACTTC. This sequence encodes CASSINQGLRGTQYF.